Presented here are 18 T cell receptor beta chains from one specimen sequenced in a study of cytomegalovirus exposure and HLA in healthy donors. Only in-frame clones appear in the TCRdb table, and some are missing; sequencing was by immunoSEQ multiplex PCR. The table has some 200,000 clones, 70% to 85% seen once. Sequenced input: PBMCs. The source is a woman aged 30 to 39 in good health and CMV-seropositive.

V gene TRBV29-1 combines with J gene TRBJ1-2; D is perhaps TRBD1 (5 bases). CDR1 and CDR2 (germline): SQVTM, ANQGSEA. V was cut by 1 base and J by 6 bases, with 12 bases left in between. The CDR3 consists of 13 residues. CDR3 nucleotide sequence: TGCAGCGTTGAAGGGCAGGGTCTTAATGGCTACACCTTC. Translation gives CSVEGQGLNGYTF. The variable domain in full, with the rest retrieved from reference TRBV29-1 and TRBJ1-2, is SAVISQKPSRDICQRGTSLTIQCQVDSQVTMMFWYRQQPGQSLTLIATANQGSEATYESGFVIDKFPISRPNLTFSTLTVSNMSPEDSSIYLCSVEGQGLNGYTFGSGTRLTVV.

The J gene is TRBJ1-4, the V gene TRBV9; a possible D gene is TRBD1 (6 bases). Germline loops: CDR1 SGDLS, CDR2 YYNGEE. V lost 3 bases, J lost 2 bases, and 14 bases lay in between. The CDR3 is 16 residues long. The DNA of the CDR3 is TGTGCCAGCAGCGCCGTGGGGCAGGGGACTAATGAAAAACTGTTTTTT. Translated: CASSAVGQGTNEKLFF.

CDR3 coding DNA: TGTGCCAGCTCACCACCGGACAGGGTAGATACGCAGTATTTT. Protein product: CASSPPDRVDTQYF. The rearrangement joins TRBV18 to TRBJ2-3; 8 nucleotides align to TRBD1. There are 14 residues in the CDR3. Unmatched junction bases numbered 1, after V lost 0 bases and J lost 5 bases. Germline V CDR1 and CDR2: KGHSH, LQKENI. The variable domain in full, completed from reference TRBV18 and TRBJ2-3, reads NAGVMQNPRHLVRRRGQEARLRCSPMKGHSHVYWYRQLPEEGLKFMVYLQKENIIDESGMPKERFSAEFPKEGPSILRIQQVVRGDSAAYFCASSPPDRVDTQYFGPGTRLTVL.

CDR3 protein: CASSPGLAPINEQFF. The CDR3, as DNA: TGTGCCAGCTCCCCTGGCCTTGCCCCGATCAATGAGCAGTTCTTC. The chain uses TRBV18 and TRBJ2-1; D is unresolved. Looked up from germline, CDR1 is KGHSH and CDR2 is LQKENI. V lost 6 bases and J 6 bases, leaving 18 bases between the germline ends. This CDR3 is 15 amino acids long.

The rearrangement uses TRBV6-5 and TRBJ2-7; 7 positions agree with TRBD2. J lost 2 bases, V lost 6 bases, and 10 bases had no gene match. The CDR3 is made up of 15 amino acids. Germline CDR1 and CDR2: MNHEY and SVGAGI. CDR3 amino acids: CASRTYERGPYEQYF. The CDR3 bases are TGTGCCAGCAGAACCTACGAGCGGGGACCCTACGAGCAGTACTTC.

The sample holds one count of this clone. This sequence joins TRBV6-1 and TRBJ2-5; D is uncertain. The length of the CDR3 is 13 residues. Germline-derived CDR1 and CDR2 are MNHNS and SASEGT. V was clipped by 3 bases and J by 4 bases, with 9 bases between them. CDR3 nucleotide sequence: TGTGCCAGCAGTGATTCTATCGGAGAGACCCAGTACTTC. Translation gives CASSDSIGETQYF.

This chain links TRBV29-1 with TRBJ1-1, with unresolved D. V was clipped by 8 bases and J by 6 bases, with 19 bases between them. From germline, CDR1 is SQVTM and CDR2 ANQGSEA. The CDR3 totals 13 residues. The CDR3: CSTTTGGGAEAFF. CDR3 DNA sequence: TGCAGCACGACCACCGGAGGTGGGGCTGAAGCTTTCTTT.

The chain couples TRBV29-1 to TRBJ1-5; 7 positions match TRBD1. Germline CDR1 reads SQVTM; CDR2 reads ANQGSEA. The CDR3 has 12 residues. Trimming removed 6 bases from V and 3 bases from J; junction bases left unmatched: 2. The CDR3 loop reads CSVGTDNQPQHF. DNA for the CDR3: TGCAGCGTGGGGACAGACAATCAGCCCCAGCATTTT.

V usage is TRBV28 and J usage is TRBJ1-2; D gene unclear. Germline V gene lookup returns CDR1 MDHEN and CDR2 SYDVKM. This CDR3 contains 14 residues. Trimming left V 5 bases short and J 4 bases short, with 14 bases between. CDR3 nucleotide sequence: TGTGCCAGCAGTCGCGCTCTCGGGGTCTATGGCTACACCTTC. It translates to CASSRALGVYGYTF.

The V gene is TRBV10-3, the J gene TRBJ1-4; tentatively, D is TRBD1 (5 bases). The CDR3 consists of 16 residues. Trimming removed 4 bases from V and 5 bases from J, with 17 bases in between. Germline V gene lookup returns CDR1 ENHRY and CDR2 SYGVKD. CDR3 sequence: CAISASGGTTNEKLFF. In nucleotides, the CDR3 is TGTGCCATCAGTGCGTCAGGAGGGACGACGAATGAAAAACTGTTTTTT.

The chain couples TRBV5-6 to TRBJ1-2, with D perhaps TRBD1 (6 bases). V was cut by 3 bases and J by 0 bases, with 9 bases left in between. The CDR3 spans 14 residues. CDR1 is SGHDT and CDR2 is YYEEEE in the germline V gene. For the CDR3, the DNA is TGTGCCAGCAGCTGGACAGTGCCTAACTATGGCTACACCTTC. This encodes CASSWTVPNYGYTF.

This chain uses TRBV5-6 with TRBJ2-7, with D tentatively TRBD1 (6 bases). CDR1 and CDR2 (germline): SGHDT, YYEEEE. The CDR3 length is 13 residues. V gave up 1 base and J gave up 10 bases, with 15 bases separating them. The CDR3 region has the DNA TGTGCCAGCAGCTTGCCGGACAGCGAGCGCCAGTACTTC. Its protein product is CASSLPDSERQYF. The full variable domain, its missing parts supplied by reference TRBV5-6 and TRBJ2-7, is DAGVTQSPTHLIKTRGQQVTLRCSPKSGHDTVSWYQQALGQGPQFIFQYYEEEERQRGNFPDRFSGHQFPNYSSELNVNALLLGDSALYLCASSLPDSERQYFGPGTRLTVT.

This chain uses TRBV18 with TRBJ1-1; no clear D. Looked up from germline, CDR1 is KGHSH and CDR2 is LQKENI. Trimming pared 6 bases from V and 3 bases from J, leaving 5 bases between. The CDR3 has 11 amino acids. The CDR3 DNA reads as TGTGCCAGCTCCACATACACTGAAGCTTTCTTT. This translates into CASSTYTEAFF.

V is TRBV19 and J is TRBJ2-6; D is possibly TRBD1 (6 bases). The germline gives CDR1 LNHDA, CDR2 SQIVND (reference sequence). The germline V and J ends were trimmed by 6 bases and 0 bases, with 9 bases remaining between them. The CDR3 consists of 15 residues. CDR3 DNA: TGTGCCAGTAGCACAGGGACCTCTGGGGCCAACGTCCTGACTTTC. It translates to CASSTGTSGANVLTF.

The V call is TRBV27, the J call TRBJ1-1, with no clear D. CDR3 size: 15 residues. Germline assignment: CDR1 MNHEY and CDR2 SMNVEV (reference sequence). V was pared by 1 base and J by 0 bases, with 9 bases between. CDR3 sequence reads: CASSLLAHMNTEAFF. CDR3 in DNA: TGTGCCAGCAGTTTATTGGCACACATGAACACTGAAGCTTTCTTT.

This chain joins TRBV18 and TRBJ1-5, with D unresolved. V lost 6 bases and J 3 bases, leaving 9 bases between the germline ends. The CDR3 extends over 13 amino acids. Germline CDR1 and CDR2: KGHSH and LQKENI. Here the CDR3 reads CASSVGDNQPQHF. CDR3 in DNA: TGTGCCAGCTCCGTCGGGGACAATCAGCCCCAGCATTTT.

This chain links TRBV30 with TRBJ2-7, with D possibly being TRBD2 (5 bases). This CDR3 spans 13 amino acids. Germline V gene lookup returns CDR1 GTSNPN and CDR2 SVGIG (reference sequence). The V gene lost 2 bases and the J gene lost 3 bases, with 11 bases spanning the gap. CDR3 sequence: CAWSPPGGYEQYF. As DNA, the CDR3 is TGTGCCTGGAGTCCCCCAGGAGGCTACGAGCAGTACTTC.

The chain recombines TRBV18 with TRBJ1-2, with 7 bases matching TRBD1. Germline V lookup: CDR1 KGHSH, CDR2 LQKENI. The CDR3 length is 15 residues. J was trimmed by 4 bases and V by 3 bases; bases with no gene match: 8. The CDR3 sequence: CASSPWDRFFYGYTF. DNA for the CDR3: TGTGCCAGCTCACCTTGGGACAGATTCTTCTATGGCTACACCTTC.